These T cell receptor beta chains were read from a single sample in a study of T-cell reconstitution after alpha-beta-depleted transplantation in children. TCRdb re-derived calls from the PCR reads in MiXCR, one entry per CDR3 protein. Of hundreds of thousands of distinct CDR3 sequences in the sample, about an eighth were seen once. The sequenced sample was PBMCs, obtained from the stem cell graft. The receptors stem from a human donor who donated a stem cell graft to a child with Fanconi anemia. Each CDR3 is given with its conserved first and last residue. Each record gives: V gene, CDR3 length, J gene, clone size, D gene, CDR3 DNA, CDR3 protein. A D gene is named only where the DNA matches it firmly. Clone size appears in some rows only: once, few, many, or a class for an expanded clone.

TRBV7-2	15	TRBJ1-2	NA	NA	TGTGCCAGCAGCTTGCGGTCCGACCGCTCCTATGGCTACACCTTC	CASSLRSDRSYGYTF
TRBV4-3	14	TRBJ1-1	many	NA	TGCGCCAGCAGCCAAGCCCTCAGGGACACTGAAGCTTTCTTT	CASSQALRDTEAFF
TRBV18	15	TRBJ1-6	NA	NA	TGTGCCAGCTCCCCAGGAACAGGGTCAGATTCACCCCTCCACTTT	CASSPGTGSDSPLHF
TRBV7-9	14	TRBJ2-1	many	TRBD2	TGTGCCAGCAGAAAGCGGGGGCCTAACAATGAGCAGTTCTTC	CASRKRGPNNEQFF
TRBV5-5	15	TRBJ2-5	many	TRBD2	TGTGCCAGCAGCTCTCTAGCGGGGGGGCCGGAGACCCAGTACTTC	CASSSLAGGPETQYF
TRBV15	14	TRBJ2-1	many	TRBD1	TGTGCCACCAGCAGTCGACAGGGGGAGGATGAGCAGTTCTTC	CATSSRQGEDEQFF
TRBV6-4	15	TRBJ2-3	few	TRBD1	TGTGCCAGCAGTGCGGACAGGGGGCCTAGAGATACGCAGTATTTT	CASSADRGPRDTQYF
TRBV5-1	15	TRBJ2-1	few	NA	TGCGCCAGCAGCTTAGACTTGAGCTCCTACAATGAGCAGTTCTTC	CASSLDLSSYNEQFF
TRBV5-1	15	TRBJ2-2	many	TRBD1	TGCGCCAGCAGCCCAGGGACAGGATTAACCGGGGAGCTGTTTTTT	CASSPGTGLTGELFF
TRBV20-1	16	TRBJ2-3	few	NA	TGCAGTGCTCCTAAGGAGGACATGGGAGGTACGGGTACGCAGTATTTT	CSAPKEDMGGTGTQYF
TRBV20-1	12	TRBJ1-1	few	NA	TGCAGTGCTTTTAACCTGGGGACTGAAGCTTTCTTT	CSAFNLGTEAFF
TRBV6-1	16	TRBJ1-6	NA	TRBD1	TGTGCCAGCAGTCAAACGACAGGGCAGGGAGGATCACCCCTCCACTTT	CASSQTTGQGGSPLHF
TRBV20-1	18	TRBJ2-1	NA	TRBD2	TGCAGTGCTCAGGGACTAGCGGGGGGAAAGGCCTCCTACAATGAGCAGTTCTTC	CSAQGLAGGKASYNEQFF
TRBV4-3	18	TRBJ1-1	few	TRBD1	TGCGCCAGCAGCCAAGTGGGGGGGACAGGGCGATTAGGGACTGAAGCTTTCTTT	CASSQVGGTGRLGTEAFF
TRBV3-1	14	TRBJ2-7	NA	NA	TGTGCCAGCAGCCGGTTGGGGGGAACCTACGAGCAGTACTTC	CASSRLGGTYEQYF
TRBV5-1	14	TRBJ2-2	many	NA	TGCGCCAGCAGCGCTGACACCAACACCGGGGAGCTGTTTTTT	CASSADTNTGELFF
TRBV5-1	13	TRBJ1-2	many	NA	TGCGCCAGCAGCCCGTCACCTGGTGGAGGCTACACCTTC	CASSPSPGGGYTF
TRBV5-1	13	TRBJ2-3	few	NA	TGCGCCAGCAGCGCCCGACAAACAGATACGCAGTATTTT	CASSARQTDTQYF
TRBV5-4	18	TRBJ2-3	NA	NA	TGTGCCAGCAGCACGGGTCCCGCTACTGGGGATAGCACAGATACGCAGTATTTT	CASSTGPATGDSTDTQYF
TRBV27	15	TRBJ2-5	many	NA	TGTGCCAGCAGACGCCTTACAGTGGGGGGAGAGACCCAGTACTTC	CASRRLTVGGETQYF
TRBV13	14	TRBJ2-5	NA	TRBD2	TGTGCCAGCAGCTCCAGGACTAGCCGTGAGACCCAGTACTTC	CASSSRTSRETQYF
TRBV20-1	16	TRBJ2-2	few	TRBD1	TGCAGTGCCACCCCCCGACAGGGGCCGAACACCGGGGAGCTGTTTTTT	CSATPRQGPNTGELFF
TRBV12-3/TRBV12-4	14	TRBJ1-1	many	NA	TGTGCCAGCAGTTACATAAAGGAGAACACTGAAGCTTTCTTT	CASSYIKENTEAFF
TRBV18	14	TRBJ1-1	few	TRBD1	TGTGCCAGCTCCCGACAGGGGGCCACGTCTGAAGCTTTCTTT	CASSRQGATSEAFF
TRBV10-2	12	TRBJ1-3	few	NA	TGCGCCAGCAGTAGTGACAGGCGGTTCATATATTTT	CASSSDRRFIYF
TRBV18	12	TRBJ1-1	many	NA	TGTGCCAGCTCCCAGGTCGTCACTGAAGCTTTCTTT	CASSQVVTEAFF
TRBV7-2	15	TRBJ1-4	NA	TRBD1	TGTGCCAGCAGCTCGTACGGGACAGGGGTTGAAAAACTGTTTTTT	CASSSYGTGVEKLFF
TRBV12-3/TRBV12-4	13	TRBJ2-1	NA	NA	TGTGCCAGCAGTTTGAGGCCCACCAATGAGCAGTTCTTC	CASSLRPTNEQFF
TRBV9	16	TRBJ2-5	NA	TRBD1	TGTGCCAGCAGCCTGCGGACAGGGGAGGTCCAAGAGACCCAGTACTTC	CASSLRTGEVQETQYF
TRBV20-1	15	TRBJ1-1	few	NA	TGCAGTGCTAGTCCAGGGCGAGGATGGAACACTGAAGCTTTCTTT	CSASPGRGWNTEAFF
TRBV20-1	19	TRBJ2-5	few	TRBD2	TGCAGTGCCCGGTCCCTGACTAGCGGGGGGGTTGGGGGCACGGAGACCCAGTACTTC	CSARSLTSGGVGGTETQYF
TRBV29-1	14	TRBJ2-7	NA	TRBD1	TGCAGCGTTGAGCAGGGGGCTCCCTCCTACGAGCAGTACTTC	CSVEQGAPSYEQYF
TRBV11-2	13	TRBJ2-1	few	NA	TGTGCCAGCAAGCAGGCCCCGGCGAATGAGCAGTTCTTC	CASKQAPANEQFF
TRBV7-7	14	TRBJ2-5	many	NA	TGTGCCAGCAGTCCCGGACCAGAGAGGGAGACCCAGTACTTC	CASSPGPERETQYF
TRBV27	15	TRBJ2-1	NA	TRBD2	TGTGCCAGCAGTCTGCGGGGACTAAACTACAATGAGCAGTTCTTC	CASSLRGLNYNEQFF
TRBV20-1	16	TRBJ2-1	many	TRBD2	TGCAGTGCCCCCTCGGGGCTAGCGGGGGATTACAATGAGCAGTTCTTC	CSAPSGLAGDYNEQFF
TRBV6-1	15	TRBJ1-1	few	NA	TGTGCCAGCAGTCCCCGAAAGGGGGGGGTCACTGAAGCTTTCTTT	CASSPRKGGVTEAFF
TRBV29-1	16	TRBJ2-3	many	TRBD1	TGCAGCGTTGAATGGGACCGGGACAGCTTTTTAGATACGCAGTATTTT	CSVEWDRDSFLDTQYF
TRBV28	14	TRBJ1-5	few	NA	TGTGCCAGCTCCTTGGCCGTTGGCAATCAGCCCCAGCATTTT	CASSLAVGNQPQHF
TRBV29-1	12	TRBJ1-1	few	NA	TGCAGCGTTGACGGCATGAACACTGAAGCTTTCTTT	CSVDGMNTEAFF
TRBV7-2	14	TRBJ1-5	NA	TRBD1	TGTGCCAGCAGCTTGGGACAGGGAGTTCGAGCCCAGCATTTT	CASSLGQGVRAQHF
TRBV12-3/TRBV12-4	13	TRBJ2-7	many	TRBD1	TGTGCCAGCAGTTGGACAGGGGACTACGAGCAGTACTTC	CASSWTGDYEQYF
TRBV30	12	TRBJ2-3	many	NA	TGTGCCTGGAGTGTAAAAGGAGATACGCAGTATTTT	CAWSVKGDTQYF
TRBV6-1	15	TRBJ1-2	NA	TRBD1	TGTGCCAGTGTGGTTGAAAGTACAGGGGACTATGGCTACACCTTC	CASVVESTGDYGYTF
TRBV5-5	15	TRBJ2-1	many	NA	TGTGCCAGCAGCTTGGACCAGGGACCCTACAATGAGCAGTTCTTC	CASSLDQGPYNEQFF
TRBV12-3/TRBV12-4	12	TRBJ1-6	NA	NA	TGTGCCAGCAGCCACGAGCCCTCAGCCCTCCACTTT	CASSHEPSALHF
TRBV5-1	15	TRBJ1-1	many	NA	TGCGCCAGCAGCACCAACCGGGGGGCTGGCACTGAAGCTTTCTTT	CASSTNRGAGTEAFF
TRBV5-1	13	TRBJ1-5	few	NA	TGCGCCAGCAGCGTGGGGGGGAAGCAGCCCCAGCATTTT	CASSVGGKQPQHF
TRBV15	17	TRBJ1-2	many	TRBD1	TGTGCCACCAGCAGAGGGGACAGGGGTCGACCATACTATGGCTACACCTTC	CATSRGDRGRPYYGYTF
TRBV20-1	11	TRBJ1-1	NA	TRBD1	TGCAGGACAGGGCTAAACACTGAAGCTTTCTTT	CRTGLNTEAFF
TRBV29-1	11	TRBJ1-1	many	NA	TGCAGCGTTTTAGAGGACACTGAAGCTTTCTTT	CSVLEDTEAFF
TRBV12-3/TRBV12-4	17	TRBJ1-5	few	NA	TGTGCCAGCAGTTTAGCGATAGGGGATAGATTGGGACAGCCCCAGCATTTT	CASSLAIGDRLGQPQHF